The clone carrying this T cell receptor beta chain was detected a few times. Its antigen remains unknown. The read is 3 residues too short to cover the CDR3 end, so that end is filled in from the germline J gene. This entry belongs to a study of T cell clonality in common variable immunodeficiency. Study results and limitations: Reportedly, TCR beta sequences from common variable immunodeficiency showed fewer deletions and N-nucleotide insertions.

The table came from immunoSEQ multiplex PCR; TCRdb's copy has only in-frame clones and leaves some out. The table lists about 33,000 clones, with no singletons. The length of the CDR3 is 16 residues. Germline lookup yields CDR1 SGHTA and CDR2 FQGTGA. CVID subjects were neither ill nor on immunomodulatory or immunosuppressive medication at sampling. The sequence was obtained from a human donor with common variable immunodeficiency. The sequenced sample consisted of peripheral blood mononuclear cells. The gene calls are TRBV7-3 and TRBJ2-5; D not certain. The part of the CDR3 DNA that was read is TGTGCCAGCAGCTCTACCGCCCCGGGTTCCGGCGTAACC. Encoded protein: CASSSTAPGSGVT. The whole CDR3 reads CASSSTAPGSGVTQYF.